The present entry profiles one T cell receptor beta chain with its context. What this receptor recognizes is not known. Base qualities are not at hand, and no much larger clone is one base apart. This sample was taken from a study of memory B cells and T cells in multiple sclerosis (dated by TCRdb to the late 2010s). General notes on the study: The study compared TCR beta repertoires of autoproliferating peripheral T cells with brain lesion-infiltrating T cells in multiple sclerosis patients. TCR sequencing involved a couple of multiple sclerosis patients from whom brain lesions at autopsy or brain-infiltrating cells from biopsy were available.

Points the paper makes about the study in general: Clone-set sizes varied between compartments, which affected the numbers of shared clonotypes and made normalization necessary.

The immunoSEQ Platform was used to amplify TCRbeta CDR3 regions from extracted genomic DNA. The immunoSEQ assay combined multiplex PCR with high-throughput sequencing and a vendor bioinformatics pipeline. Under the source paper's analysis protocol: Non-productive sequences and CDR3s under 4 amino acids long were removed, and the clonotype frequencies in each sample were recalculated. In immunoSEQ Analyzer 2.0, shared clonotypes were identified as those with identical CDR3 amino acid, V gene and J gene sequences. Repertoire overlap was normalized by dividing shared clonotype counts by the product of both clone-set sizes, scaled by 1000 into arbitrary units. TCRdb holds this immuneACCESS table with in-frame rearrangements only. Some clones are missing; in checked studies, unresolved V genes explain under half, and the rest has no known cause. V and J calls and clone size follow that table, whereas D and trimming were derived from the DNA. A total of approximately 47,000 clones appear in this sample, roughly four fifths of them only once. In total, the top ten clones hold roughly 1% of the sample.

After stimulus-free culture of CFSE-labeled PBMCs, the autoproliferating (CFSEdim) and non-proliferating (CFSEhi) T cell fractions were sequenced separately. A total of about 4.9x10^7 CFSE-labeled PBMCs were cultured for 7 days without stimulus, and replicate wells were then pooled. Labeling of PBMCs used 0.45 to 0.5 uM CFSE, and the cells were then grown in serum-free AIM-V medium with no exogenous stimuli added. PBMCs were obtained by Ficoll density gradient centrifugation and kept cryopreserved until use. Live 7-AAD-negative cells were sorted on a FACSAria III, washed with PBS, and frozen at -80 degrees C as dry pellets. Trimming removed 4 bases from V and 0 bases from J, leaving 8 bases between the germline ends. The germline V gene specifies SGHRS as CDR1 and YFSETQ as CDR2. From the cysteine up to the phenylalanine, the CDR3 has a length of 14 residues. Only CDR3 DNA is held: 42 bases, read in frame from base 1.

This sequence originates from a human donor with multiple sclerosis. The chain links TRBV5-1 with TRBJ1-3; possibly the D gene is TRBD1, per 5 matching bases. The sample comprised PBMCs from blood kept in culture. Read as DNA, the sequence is TGCGCCAGCAGCCCGACAGACTCTGGAAACACCATATATTTT. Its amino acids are CASSPTDSGNTIYF.